A selection of T cell receptor beta chains follows, all from one sample in a study of cytomegalovirus exposure and HLA in healthy donors. Assay: immunoSEQ multiplex PCR; the TCRdb copy retains only in-frame clones and omits some. In the table there are about 79,000 clones, over 70% of which are singletons. Material: PBMCs. The receptors shown here come from a man aged 55 to 70 in good health and CMV-seronegative. Both conserved end residues are part of each CDR3. D genes are given only for firm matches. Size values are once, few and many counts, or a class for expanded clones, and some rows have none.

CDR3 protein: CSVRQVKYGYTF
CDR3 DNA: TGCAGCGTACGACAAGTAAAGTATGGCTACACCTTC
D gene: NA
J gene: TRBJ1-2
V gene: TRBV29-1
clone size: NA

CDR3 protein: CASSLKSGRVYEQYF
CDR3 DNA: TGTGCCAGCAGCTTAAAGAGCGGGAGAGTCTACGAGCAGTACTTC
D gene: TRBD2
J gene: TRBJ2-7
V gene: TRBV5-4
clone size: NA

CDR3 protein: CASSVGVGGTDTQYF
CDR3 DNA: TGTGCCAGCAGCGTAGGAGTGGGAGGGACAGATACGCAGTATTTT
D gene: TRBD2
J gene: TRBJ2-3
V gene: TRBV9
clone size: NA

CDR3 protein: CASSVGMTGELLF
CDR3 DNA: TGTGCCAGCAGCGTAGGCATGACCGGGGAGCTGCTTTTT
D gene: NA
J gene: TRBJ2-2
V gene: TRBV9
clone size: NA

CDR3 protein: CASSFTYEQYF
CDR3 DNA: TGTGCCAGCAGCTTTACCTACGAGCAGTACTTC
D gene: NA
J gene: TRBJ2-7
V gene: TRBV7-8
clone size: NA

CDR3 protein: CASSGIAGPEDTQYF
CDR3 DNA: TGTGCCAGCAGTGGGATAGCGGGACCGGAAGATACGCAGTATTTT
D gene: TRBD2
J gene: TRBJ2-3
V gene: TRBV25-1
clone size: NA

CDR3 protein: CAISESHRTDTQYF
CDR3 DNA: TGTGCCATCAGTGAGTCTCACAGAACAGATACGCAGTATTTT
D gene: NA
J gene: TRBJ2-3
V gene: TRBV10-3
clone size: NA

CDR3 protein: CSVGQGFAEAFF
CDR3 DNA: TGCAGCGTGGGACAGGGTTTTGCTGAAGCTTTCTTT
D gene: TRBD1
J gene: TRBJ1-1
V gene: TRBV29-1
clone size: few

CDR3 protein: CATSFGSSNQPQHF
CDR3 DNA: TGTGCCACCAGTTTCGGGAGTAGCAATCAGCCCCAGCATTTT
D gene: NA
J gene: TRBJ1-5
V gene: TRBV15
clone size: NA

CDR3 protein: CASSEAGLFRGSTDTQYF
CDR3 DNA: TGTGCCAGCAGTGAAGCTGGGCTGTTCAGGGGATCTACAGATACGCAGTATTTT
D gene: NA
J gene: TRBJ2-3
V gene: TRBV6-1
clone size: NA

CDR3 protein: CASSAPAGLNTYEQYF
CDR3 DNA: TGTGCCAGCAGCGCCCCCGCGGGGCTGAATACCTACGAGCAGTACTTC
D gene: NA
J gene: TRBJ2-7
V gene: TRBV7-6
clone size: few

CDR3 protein: CASSAGTSRGETQYF
CDR3 DNA: TGTGCCAGCAGCGCCGGGACTAGCCGGGGAGAGACCCAGTACTTC
D gene: TRBD2
J gene: TRBJ2-5
V gene: TRBV5-4
clone size: few

CDR3 protein: CASSAPGDAYNEQFF
CDR3 DNA: TGTGCCAGCAGCGCACCGGGGGATGCCTACAATGAGCAGTTCTTC
D gene: NA
J gene: TRBJ2-1
V gene: TRBV7-9
clone size: NA

CDR3 protein: CASSYSRQRELFF
CDR3 DNA: TGTGCCAGCAGTTACTCGAGACAACGTGAACTGTTTTTT
D gene: NA
J gene: TRBJ1-4
V gene: TRBV6-5
clone size: NA

CDR3 protein: CASSKLEASTGELFF
CDR3 DNA: TGTGCCAGTAGTAAGCTGGAGGCATCCACCGGGGAGCTGTTTTTT
D gene: NA
J gene: TRBJ2-2
V gene: TRBV19
clone size: NA

CDR3 protein: CASSVTATNEKLFF
CDR3 DNA: TGTGCCAGCAGCGTTACAGCTACTAATGAAAAACTGTTTTTT
D gene: NA
J gene: TRBJ1-4
V gene: TRBV9
clone size: NA

CDR3 protein: CASSQDPSGSYHEQYF
CDR3 DNA: TGTGCCAGCAGCCAAGATCCTAGCGGGAGCTACCACGAGCAGTACTTC
D gene: TRBD2
J gene: TRBJ2-7
V gene: TRBV4-2
clone size: NA

CDR3 protein: CASSRGGSDTEAFF
CDR3 DNA: TGTGCCAGCTCACGAGGGGGTTCGGACACTGAAGCTTTCTTT
D gene: NA
J gene: TRBJ1-1
V gene: TRBV18
clone size: NA

CDR3 protein: CASSPSPQGEKQYF
CDR3 DNA: TGCGCCAGCAGTCCTTCTCCACAGGGGGAGAAGCAGTACTTC
D gene: TRBD1
J gene: TRBJ2-7
V gene: TRBV5-1
clone size: NA

CDR3 protein: CSASYLYEQYF
CDR3 DNA: TGCAGTGCTAGTTACCTGTACGAGCAGTACTTC
D gene: NA
J gene: TRBJ2-7
V gene: TRBV20-1
clone size: NA

CDR3 protein: CASSQDSFYGYTF
CDR3 DNA: TGTGCCAGCAGCCAAGACTCATTTTATGGCTACACCTTC
D gene: NA
J gene: TRBJ1-2
V gene: TRBV16
clone size: NA

CDR3 protein: CASSIGTRGIQPQHF
CDR3 DNA: TGTGCCAGCAGCATCGGGACACGGGGAATTCAGCCCCAGCATTTT
D gene: NA
J gene: TRBJ1-5
V gene: TRBV7-6
clone size: NA

CDR3 protein: CASSTPGQGGGYTF
CDR3 DNA: TGTGCCAGTAGTACACCGGGACAGGGCGGAGGCTACACCTTC
D gene: TRBD1
J gene: TRBJ1-2
V gene: TRBV19
clone size: NA

CDR3 protein: CASSFQTGGPTDTQYF
CDR3 DNA: TGTGCCAGCAGTTTTCAGACGGGAGGGCCCACAGATACGCAGTATTTT
D gene: TRBD2
J gene: TRBJ2-3
V gene: TRBV28
clone size: once

CDR3 protein: CASSLDTPDYEQYF
CDR3 DNA: TGCGCCAGCAGCTTAGACACGCCGGACTACGAGCAGTACTTC
D gene: NA
J gene: TRBJ2-7
V gene: TRBV5-1
clone size: NA

CDR3 protein: CSVARQGRPYEQYF
CDR3 DNA: TGCAGCGTCGCAAGGCAGGGGCGACCCTACGAGCAGTACTTC
D gene: NA
J gene: TRBJ2-7
V gene: TRBV29-1
clone size: NA

CDR3 protein: CASSSGTKGNIQYF
CDR3 DNA: TGTGCCAGCAGCTCCGGGACTAAGGGCAACATTCAGTACTTC
D gene: TRBD2
J gene: TRBJ2-4
V gene: TRBV4-2
clone size: NA

CDR3 protein: CASSISHLAGGGTDTQYF
CDR3 DNA: TGTGCCAGTAGTATCTCCCACCTAGCGGGAGGGGGCACAGATACGCAGTATTTT
D gene: TRBD2
J gene: TRBJ2-3
V gene: TRBV19
clone size: NA

CDR3 protein: CAHGSTGAGYTF
CDR3 DNA: TGTGCCCACGGATCGACGGGAGCAGGCTACACCTTC
D gene: NA
J gene: TRBJ1-2
V gene: TRBV30
clone size: NA

CDR3 protein: CASSLGQNYGYTF
CDR3 DNA: TGCGCCAGCAGCTTGGGGCAGAACTATGGCTACACCTTC
D gene: NA
J gene: TRBJ1-2
V gene: TRBV5-1
clone size: NA

CDR3 protein: CASSPGTGDEKLFF
CDR3 DNA: TGTGCCAGCTCGCCCGGGACAGGGGATGAAAAACTGTTTTTT
D gene: TRBD1
J gene: TRBJ1-4
V gene: TRBV18
clone size: few

CDR3 protein: CASSGLAGGQTGELFF
CDR3 DNA: TGTGCCAGTAGTGGATTAGCGGGGGGGCAAACCGGGGAGCTGTTTTTT
D gene: TRBD2
J gene: TRBJ2-2
V gene: TRBV19
clone size: NA

CDR3 protein: CASSPSASQGASNQPQHF
CDR3 DNA: TGTGCCAGCTCACCGAGCGCTAGCCAGGGGGCAAGCAATCAGCCCCAGCATTTT
D gene: TRBD1
J gene: TRBJ1-5
V gene: TRBV18
clone size: NA

CDR3 protein: CASSIRGGEYEQYF
CDR3 DNA: TGTGCCAGTAGTATTCGGGGAGGAGAGTACGAGCAGTACTTC
D gene: NA
J gene: TRBJ2-7
V gene: TRBV19
clone size: NA

CDR3 protein: CASSRQVSTDTQYF
CDR3 DNA: TGTGCCAGCAGTCGGCAGGTTAGCACAGATACGCAGTATTTT
D gene: NA
J gene: TRBJ2-3
V gene: TRBV28
clone size: NA

CDR3 protein: CASSLGGHSAVNYGYTF
CDR3 DNA: TGCGCCAGCAGCTTGGGAGGTCACTCAGCGGTTAACTATGGCTACACCTTC
D gene: NA
J gene: TRBJ1-2
V gene: TRBV5-1
clone size: NA

CDR3 protein: CASSLTGEEHTIYF
CDR3 DNA: TGCGCCAGCAGCTTGACGGGGGAGGAACACACCATATATTTT
D gene: NA
J gene: TRBJ1-3
V gene: TRBV5-1
clone size: NA

CDR3 protein: CASTLGEAEKLFF
CDR3 DNA: TGTGCCAGCACCTTAGGTGAGGCCGAAAAACTGTTTTTT
D gene: NA
J gene: TRBJ1-4
V gene: TRBV6-1
clone size: NA